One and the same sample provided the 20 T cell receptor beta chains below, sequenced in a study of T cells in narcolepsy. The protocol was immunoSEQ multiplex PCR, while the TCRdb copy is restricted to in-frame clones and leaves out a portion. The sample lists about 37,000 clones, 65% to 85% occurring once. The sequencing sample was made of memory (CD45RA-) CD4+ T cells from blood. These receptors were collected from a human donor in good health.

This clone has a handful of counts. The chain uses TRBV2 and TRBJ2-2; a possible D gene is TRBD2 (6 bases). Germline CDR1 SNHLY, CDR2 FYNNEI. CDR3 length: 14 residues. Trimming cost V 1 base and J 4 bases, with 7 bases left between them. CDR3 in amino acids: CASSEVGGTGELFF. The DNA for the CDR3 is TGTGCCAGCAGTGAAGTGGGGGGCACCGGGGAGCTGTTTTTT.

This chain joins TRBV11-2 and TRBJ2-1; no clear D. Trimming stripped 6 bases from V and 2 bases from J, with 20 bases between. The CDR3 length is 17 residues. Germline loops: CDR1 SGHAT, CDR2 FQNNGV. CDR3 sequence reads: CASSRTHKASAYNEQFF. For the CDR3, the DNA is TGTGCCAGCAGTCGAACGCACAAAGCGAGCGCCTACAATGAGCAGTTCTTC.

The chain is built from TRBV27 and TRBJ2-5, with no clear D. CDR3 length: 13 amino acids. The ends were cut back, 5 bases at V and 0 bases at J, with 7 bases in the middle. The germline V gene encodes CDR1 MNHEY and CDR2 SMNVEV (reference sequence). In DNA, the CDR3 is TGTGCCAGCAGTCAACGGTACCAAGAGACCCAGTACTTC. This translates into CASSQRYQETQYF.

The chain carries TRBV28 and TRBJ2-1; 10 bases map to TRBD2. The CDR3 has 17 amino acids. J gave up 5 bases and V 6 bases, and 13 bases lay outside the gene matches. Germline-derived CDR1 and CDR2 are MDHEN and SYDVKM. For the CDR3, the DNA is TGTGCCAGCAGCCCACCTCTTAGCGGGAGGACGGACAATGAGCAGTTCTTC. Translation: CASSPPLSGRTDNEQFF.

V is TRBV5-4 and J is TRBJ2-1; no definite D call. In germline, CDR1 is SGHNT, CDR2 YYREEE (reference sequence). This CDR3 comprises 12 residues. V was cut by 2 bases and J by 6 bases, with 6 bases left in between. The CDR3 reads CASSFSGNEQFF. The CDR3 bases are TGTGCCAGCAGCTTCAGTGGCAATGAGCAGTTCTTC.

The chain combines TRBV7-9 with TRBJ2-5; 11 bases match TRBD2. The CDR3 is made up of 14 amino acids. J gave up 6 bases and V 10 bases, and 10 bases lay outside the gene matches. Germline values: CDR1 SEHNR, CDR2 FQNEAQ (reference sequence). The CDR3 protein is CAIPSGGPRQTQYF. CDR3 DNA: TGTGCCATCCCTAGCGGGGGGCCTCGGCAGACCCAGTACTTC.

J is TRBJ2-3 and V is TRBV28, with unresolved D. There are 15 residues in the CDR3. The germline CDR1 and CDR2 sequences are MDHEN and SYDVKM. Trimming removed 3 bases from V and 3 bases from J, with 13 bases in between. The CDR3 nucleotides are TGTGCCAGCAGTTTTGGACCCCCAAGGACAGATACGCAGTATTTT. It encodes CASSFGPPRTDTQYF.

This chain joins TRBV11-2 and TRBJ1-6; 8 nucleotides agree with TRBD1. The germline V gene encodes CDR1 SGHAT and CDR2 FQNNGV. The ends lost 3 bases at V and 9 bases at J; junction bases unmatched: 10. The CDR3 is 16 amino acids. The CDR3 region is CASSFLQGANSSPLHF. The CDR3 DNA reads TGTGCCAGCAGCTTCCTTCAGGGGGCGAACTCTTCACCCCTCCACTTT.

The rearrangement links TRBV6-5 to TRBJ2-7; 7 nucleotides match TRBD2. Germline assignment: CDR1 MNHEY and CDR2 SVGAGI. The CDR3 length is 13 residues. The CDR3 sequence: CAGRGGVLREQYF. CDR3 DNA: TGTGCAGGGAGGGGAGGGGTATTGCGCGAGCAGTACTTC.

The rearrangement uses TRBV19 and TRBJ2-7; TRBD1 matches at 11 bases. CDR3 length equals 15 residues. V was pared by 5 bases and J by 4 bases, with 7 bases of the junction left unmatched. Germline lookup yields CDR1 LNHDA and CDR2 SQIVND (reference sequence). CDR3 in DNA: TGTGCCAGTAGTCAATGGACAGGGGGCATATACGAGCAGTACTTC. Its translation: CASSQWTGGIYEQYF.

The chain's CDR3 is CASSPVIGAGGTQYF. The CDR3 DNA is TGTGCCAGCAGCCCGGTCATCGGGGCCGGGGGGACCCAGTACTTC. The rearrangement uses TRBV7-8 and TRBJ2-5; TRBD2 is a possible D gene (6 bases). This CDR3 comprises 15 residues. V lost 5 bases and J lost 7, with 20 bases in between. CDR1 is SGHVS, CDR2 FQNEAQ, per germline.

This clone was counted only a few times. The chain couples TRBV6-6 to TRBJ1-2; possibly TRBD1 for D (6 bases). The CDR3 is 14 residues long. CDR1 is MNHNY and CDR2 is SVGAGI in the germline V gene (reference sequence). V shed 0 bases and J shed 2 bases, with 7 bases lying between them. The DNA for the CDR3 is TGTGCCAGCAGTTACTCGGGGGCGAACTATGGCTACACCTTC. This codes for CASSYSGANYGYTF.

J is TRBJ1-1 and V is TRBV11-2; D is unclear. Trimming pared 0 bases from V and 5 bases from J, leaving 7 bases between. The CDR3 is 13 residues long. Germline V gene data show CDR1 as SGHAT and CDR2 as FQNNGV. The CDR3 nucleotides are TGTGCCAGCAGCTTAGACCTGGATACTGAAGCTTTCTTT. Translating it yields CASSLDLDTEAFF. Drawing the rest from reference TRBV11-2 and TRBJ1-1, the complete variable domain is EAGVAQSPRYKIIEKRQSVAFWCNPISGHATLYWYQQILGQGPKLLIQFQNNGVVDDSQLPKDRFSAERLKGVDSTLKIQPAKLEDSAVYLCASSLDLDTEAFFGQGTRLTVV.

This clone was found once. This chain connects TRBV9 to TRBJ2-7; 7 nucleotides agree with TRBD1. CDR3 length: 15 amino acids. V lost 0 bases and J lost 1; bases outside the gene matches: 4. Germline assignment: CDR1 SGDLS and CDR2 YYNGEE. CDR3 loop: CASSVGTGGSYEQYF. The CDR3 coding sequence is TGTGCCAGCAGCGTAGGGACAGGTGGATCCTACGAGCAGTACTTC. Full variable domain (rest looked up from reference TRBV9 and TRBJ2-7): DSGVTQTPKHLITATGQRVTLRCSPRSGDLSVYWYQQSLDQGLQFLIQYYNGEERAKGNILERFSAQQFPDLHSELNLSSLELGDSALYFCASSVGTGGSYEQYFGPGTRLTVT.

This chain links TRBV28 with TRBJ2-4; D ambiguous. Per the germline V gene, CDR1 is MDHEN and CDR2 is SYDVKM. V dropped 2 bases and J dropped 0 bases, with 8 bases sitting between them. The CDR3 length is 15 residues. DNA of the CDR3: TGTGCCAGCAGTTTAATGGTGGGAGCCAAAAACATTCAGTACTTC. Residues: CASSLMVGAKNIQYF.

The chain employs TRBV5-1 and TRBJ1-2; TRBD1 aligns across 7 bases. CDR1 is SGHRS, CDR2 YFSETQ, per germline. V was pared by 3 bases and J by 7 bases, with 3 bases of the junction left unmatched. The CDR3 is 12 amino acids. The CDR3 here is CASSWTGGGYTF. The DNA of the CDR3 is TGCGCCAGCAGCTGGACAGGAGGTGGCTACACCTTC.

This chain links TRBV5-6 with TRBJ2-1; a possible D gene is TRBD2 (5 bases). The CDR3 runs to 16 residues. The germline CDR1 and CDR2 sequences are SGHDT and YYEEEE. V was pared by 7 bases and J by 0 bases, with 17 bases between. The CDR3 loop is CASSAGLTNSYNEQFF. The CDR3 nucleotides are TGTGCCAGCTCCGCGGGCCTGACGAACTCCTACAATGAGCAGTTCTTC.

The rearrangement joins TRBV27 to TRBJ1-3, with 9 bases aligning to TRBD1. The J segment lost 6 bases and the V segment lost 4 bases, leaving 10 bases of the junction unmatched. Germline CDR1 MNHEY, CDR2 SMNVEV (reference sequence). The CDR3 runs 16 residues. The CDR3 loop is CASSSLGTGKENTIYF. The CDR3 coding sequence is TGTGCCAGCAGTTCCCTAGGGACAGGGAAGGAAAACACCATATATTTT.

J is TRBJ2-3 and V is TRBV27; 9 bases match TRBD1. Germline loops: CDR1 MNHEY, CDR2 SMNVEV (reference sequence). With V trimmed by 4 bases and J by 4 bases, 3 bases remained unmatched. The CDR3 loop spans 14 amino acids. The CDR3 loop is CASSWGQGADTQYF. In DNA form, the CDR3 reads TGTGCCAGCAGTTGGGGACAGGGCGCAGATACGCAGTATTTT.

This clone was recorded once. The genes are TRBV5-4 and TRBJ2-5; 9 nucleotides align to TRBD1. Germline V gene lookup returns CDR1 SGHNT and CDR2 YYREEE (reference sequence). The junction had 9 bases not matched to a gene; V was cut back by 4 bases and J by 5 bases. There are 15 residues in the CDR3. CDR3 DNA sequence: TGTGCCAGCAGCCCTACGGGACAGGGTAGCGAGACCCAGTACTTC. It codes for CASSPTGQGSETQYF.